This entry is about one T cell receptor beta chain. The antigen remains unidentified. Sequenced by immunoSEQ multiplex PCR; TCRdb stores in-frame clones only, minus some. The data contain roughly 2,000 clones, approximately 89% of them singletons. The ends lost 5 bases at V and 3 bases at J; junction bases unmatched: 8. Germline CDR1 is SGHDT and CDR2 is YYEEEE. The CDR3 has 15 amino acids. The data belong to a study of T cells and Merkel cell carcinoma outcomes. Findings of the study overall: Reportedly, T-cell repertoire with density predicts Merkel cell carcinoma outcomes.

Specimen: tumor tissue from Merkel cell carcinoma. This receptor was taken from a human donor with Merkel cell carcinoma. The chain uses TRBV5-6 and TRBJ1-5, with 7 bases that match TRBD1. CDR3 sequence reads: CASSVRDRINQPQHF. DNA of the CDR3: TGTGCCAGCAGTGTCCGGGACAGAATCAATCAGCCCCAGCATTTT.